This T cell receptor (beta chain) stems from a study of vaccination effects on CD4 cells after COVID-19. With regard to this clone: What it binds is unknown.

Sequencing was preceded by expansion of antigen-specific CD4+ T cells with viral peptide pools in the ViraFEST assay. Culture proceeded for about 11 days, and CD4+ T cells were then isolated. A PCR test confirmed that the person had SARS-CoV-2 infection between March and December 2020. Each participant was given two doses of one vaccine (BNT162b2 or mRNA-1273). CDR3 size: 16 residues. Per germline, CDR1 SGHTS and CDR2 YDEGEE. V was trimmed by 4 bases and J by 4 bases, leaving 20 bases between them. Assay used: immunoSEQ multiplex PCR; TCRdb lists only in-frame clones, some missing. The sample consists of over 15,000 clones, around three quarters of them appearing once.

The material sequenced was CD4+ T cells from PBMCs cultured with SARS-CoV-2 spike peptides, taken after COVID-19 vaccination. The chain links TRBV5-8 to TRBJ1-1; tentatively, D is TRBD1 (6 bases). The receptor comes from a human donor who had a prior SARS-CoV-2 infection. As DNA, the CDR3 is TGTGCCAGCAGCCGGGGACACTCAGGGCTTGGCACTGAAGCTTTCTTT. Protein sequence: CASSRGHSGLGTEAFF.